Listed below are T cell receptor beta chains from one sample, sequenced in a study of blood T cells in healthy people across ages. TCRdb called the 5' RACE reads again in MiXCR, with one record for every CDR3 protein. The table records 780,000 or so distinct CDR3 sequences, 56% of them present only once. Specimen: blood. The receptors derive from a middle-aged man in good health. CDR3s leave out the opening cysteine and the closing phenylalanine or tryptophan. D genes are given only for firm matches.

>TRBV6-1|TRBD2
ASSLSVGAGIYNEQF
>TRBV28|.
ASTPWAGEQF
>TRBV20-1|TRBD2
SAINVAGEITDTQY
>TRBV14|.
ASSHGFIEQY
>TRBV6-5|.
ASSDLNIQY
>TRBV5-1|.
ASSSSPDSTQF
>TRBV25-1|TRBD1
ASSPPPGQGNYGYT
>TRBV10-3|.
AISEQPDRGANYGYT
>TRBV20-1|.
SARSPDTRKAF
>TRBV7-9|TRBD1
ASSVDSGTGSTDTQY
>TRBV20-1|.
SARGQNYYGYT
>TRBV3-1|.
ASSPLTHEQY
>TRBV13|.
ASSSPGGSKVQETQY
>TRBV2|.
ATKGVGEQF
>TRBV6-5|.
ASSYSYAAGRGTDTQY
>TRBV6-6|.
ASRVGEVEKLF
>TRBV6-4|.
ASGDSYGDTQY
>TRBV12-3/TRBV12-4|TRBD1
ASSSRDRGVGEQF
>TRBV12-3/TRBV12-4|TRBD2
ASSFCGGGNTDTQY
>TRBV27|.
ASSLQGQGNYGHT